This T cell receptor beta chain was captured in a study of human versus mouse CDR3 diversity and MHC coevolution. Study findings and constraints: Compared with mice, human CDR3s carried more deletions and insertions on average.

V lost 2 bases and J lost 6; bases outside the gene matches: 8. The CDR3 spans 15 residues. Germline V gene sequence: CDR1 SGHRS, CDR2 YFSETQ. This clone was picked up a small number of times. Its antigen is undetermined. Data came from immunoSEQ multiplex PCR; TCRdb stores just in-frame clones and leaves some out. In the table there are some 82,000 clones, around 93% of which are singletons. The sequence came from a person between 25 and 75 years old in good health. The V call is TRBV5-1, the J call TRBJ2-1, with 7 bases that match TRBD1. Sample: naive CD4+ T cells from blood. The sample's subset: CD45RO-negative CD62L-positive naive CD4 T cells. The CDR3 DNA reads TGCGCCAGCAGCTTACAGGGGCCACAGATCAATGAGCAGTTCTTC. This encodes CASSLQGPQINEQFF. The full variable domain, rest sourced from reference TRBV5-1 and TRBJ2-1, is KAGVTQTPRYLIKTRGQQVTLSCSPISGHRSVSWYQQTPGQGLQFLFEYFSETQRNKGNFPGRFSGRQFSNSRSEMNVSTLELGDSALYLCASSLQGPQINEQFFGPGTRLTVL.